This T cell receptor beta chain came from a study of T-cell reconstitution after alpha-beta-depleted transplantation in children. Unique molecular identifiers were incorporated during preparation of the TCRbeta library. A single record per CDR3 protein comes from TCRdb applying MiXCR to the PCR reads. The data show 450,000 to 600,000 distinct CDR3 sequences, approximately 20% seen once. Trimming at V came to 1 base and at J to 5 bases, leaving 8 bases not matched to a gene. Germline V lookup: CDR1 DFQATT, CDR2 SNEGSKA (reference sequence). The CDR3 covers 14 residues. Material: PBMCs from the stem cell graft donor, obtained from the stem cell graft. The TCR originated in a human donor who donated a stem cell graft to a child with acute lymphoblastic leukemia. V and J are TRBV20-1 and TRBJ2-7; TRBD1 aligns across 7 bases. The CDR3 DNA reads TGCAGTGCTAGAGGGCCCAGGGGGAAAAACGAGCAGTACTTC. Translating gives CSARGPRGKNEQYF.